This entry describes one T cell receptor (beta chain). Its matching antigen is unknown. Sequencing libraries for TCR beta were prepared with iRepertoire HTBI primers and Arm-PCR of CDR3 regions. TCRdb fed the multiplex PCR reads into MiXCR, producing one record per CDR3 protein. Altogether about 220,000 distinct CDR3 sequences are present, roughly 20% being singletons, with the ten largest covering 12%. The data stem from a study of regulatory T cells in long-lasting Graves disease. The study's findings and limits: A limited number of samples was an acknowledged limitation. Persistent-disease Graves' patients showed less TCR diversity than new cases.

Stated time point: newly diagnosed GD, antithyroid drugs for less than 3 months. RNA extracted from PBMCs served as the sequencing template. Another study also made use of these data, one on T cells in Graves' hyperthyroidism and ophthalmopathy. That study reports: HTBI primers were the set used in a first-round RT-PCR of the TCR CDR3.

Material: peripheral blood mononuclear cells (PBMCs), obtained at new diagnosis, from a patient treated with antithyroid drugs. The sequence derives from a woman in her twenties or thirties with Graves disease.

CDR3 nucleotide sequence: TGCAGCGTTGTCCTGTACAGAATGAACACTGAAGCTTTCTTT. Encoded protein: CSVVLYRMNTEAFF. This sequence joins TRBV29-1 and TRBJ1-1, with no clear D. CDR1 and CDR2 from the germline V gene are SQVTM and ANQGSEA. This CDR3 has 14 amino acids. Trimming removed 4 bases at V and 0 bases at J, with 12 bases between.